The sequence of this T cell receptor beta chain was determined in a study of PD-1 blockade in mismatch repair-deficient tumors. Across the whole study: Enrolled about 2013-2016, patients had progressing, pretreated mismatch repair-deficient cancers of 12 types.

Mismatch repair deficiency was confirmed in all patients, by PCR or immunohistochemistry. Sequencing was performed with immunoSEQ multiplex PCR; in TCRdb, only in-frame clones are kept and a portion is missing. The table lists around 120,000 clones, about 90% of them singletons. V was shortened by 7 bases and J by 2 bases, with 1 base between the two germline ends. CDR1 is MNHEY and CDR2 is SMNVEV in the germline V gene (reference sequence). The CDR3 totals 10 residues. This chain uses TRBV27 with TRBJ2-3; the D is unclear. The source was peripheral blood, collected approximately 71 weeks after starting pembrolizumab. This sequence originates from an adult with mismatch repair-deficient cancer. The DNA of the CDR3 is TGTGCCAGCACCACAGATACGCAGTATTTT. This encodes CASTTDTQYF.